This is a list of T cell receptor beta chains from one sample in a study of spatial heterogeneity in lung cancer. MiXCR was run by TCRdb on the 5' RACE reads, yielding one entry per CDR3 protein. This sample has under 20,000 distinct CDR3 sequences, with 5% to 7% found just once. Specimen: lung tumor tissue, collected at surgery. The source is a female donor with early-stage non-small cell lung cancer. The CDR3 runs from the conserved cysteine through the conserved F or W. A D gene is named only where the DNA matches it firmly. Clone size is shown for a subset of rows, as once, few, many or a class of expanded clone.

CDR3aa: CASPAYSGELFF; CDR3nt: TGTGCCAGTCCGGCCTACTCCGGGGAGCTGTTTTTT; len: 12; j_gene: TRBJ2-2; v_gene: TRBV19; d_gene: .; abundance: .
CDR3aa: CASGTRREGRETQYF; CDR3nt: TGTGCTAGTGGTACGCGGCGGGAGGGCCGGGAGACCCAGTACTTC; len: 15; j_gene: TRBJ2-5; v_gene: TRBV12-5; d_gene: TRBD2; abundance: few
CDR3aa: CASSASGSGNEKLFF; CDR3nt: TGTGCCAGCAGCGCTTCAGGGAGTGGGAATGAAAAACTGTTTTTT; len: 15; j_gene: TRBJ1-4; v_gene: TRBV9; d_gene: .; abundance: many
CDR3aa: CASSLIAGVETQYF; CDR3nt: TGTGCCAGCAGCTTAATAGCAGGGGTGGAGACCCAGTACTTC; len: 14; j_gene: TRBJ2-5; v_gene: TRBV11-2; d_gene: .; abundance: many
CDR3aa: CASSEALFGYTF; CDR3nt: TGTGCCAGCAGTGAAGCACTCTTTGGCTACACCTTC; len: 12; j_gene: TRBJ1-2; v_gene: TRBV6-1; d_gene: .; abundance: medium-sized
CDR3aa: CASSPTSGSYNEQFF; CDR3nt: TGTGCCAGCAGTCCGACTAGCGGGAGTTACAATGAGCAGTTCTTC; len: 15; j_gene: TRBJ2-1; v_gene: TRBV2; d_gene: TRBD2; abundance: many
CDR3aa: CASSIRTGTRLYNEQFF; CDR3nt: TGTGCCAGCAGCATCCGAACCGGGACGAGGCTCTACAATGAGCAGTTCTTC; len: 17; j_gene: TRBJ2-1; v_gene: TRBV7-8; d_gene: .; abundance: few
CDR3aa: CASSLGTGATNEKLFF; CDR3nt: TGCGCCAGCAGCCTAGGGACAGGGGCAACTAATGAAAAACTGTTTTTT; len: 16; j_gene: TRBJ1-4; v_gene: TRBV4-1; d_gene: TRBD1; abundance: many
CDR3aa: CSAGGSHPADTQYF; CDR3nt: TGCAGCGCGGGGGGCTCCCATCCCGCAGATACGCAGTATTTT; len: 14; j_gene: TRBJ2-3; v_gene: TRBV29-1; d_gene: .; abundance: many
CDR3aa: CASNKPGTGGNRGYEQYF; CDR3nt: TGTGCCAGCAATAAGCCCGGGACAGGGGGTAACCGGGGGTACGAGCAGTACTTC; len: 18; j_gene: TRBJ2-7; v_gene: TRBV2; d_gene: TRBD1; abundance: few
CDR3aa: CASSPLSMGLDETQYF; CDR3nt: TGTGCCAGCTCACCACTGTCCATGGGACTCGATGAGACCCAGTACTTC; len: 16; j_gene: TRBJ2-5; v_gene: TRBV18; d_gene: .; abundance: many
CDR3aa: CACSGGPYGYTF; CDR3nt: TGTGCCTGCTCGGGGGGCCCCTATGGCTACACCTTC; len: 12; j_gene: TRBJ1-2; v_gene: TRBV6-2/TRBV6-3; d_gene: .; abundance: .
CDR3aa: CASSLGLADTYNEQFF; CDR3nt: TGCGCCAGCAGCCTAGGGCTAGCCGACACCTACAATGAGCAGTTCTTC; len: 16; j_gene: TRBJ2-1; v_gene: TRBV5-1; d_gene: .; abundance: many
CDR3aa: CASSLFEKLFF; CDR3nt: TGTGCCAGCAGCTTGTTTGAAAAACTGTTTTTT; len: 11; j_gene: TRBJ1-4; v_gene: TRBV7-9; d_gene: .; abundance: many
CDR3aa: CSVAPGVDTGELFF; CDR3nt: TGCAGCGTGGCGCCGGGAGTAGATACCGGGGAGCTGTTTTTT; len: 14; j_gene: TRBJ2-2; v_gene: TRBV29-1; d_gene: .; abundance: medium-sized
CDR3aa: CSVLADDEQFF; CDR3nt: TGCAGCGTCCTAGCCGACGATGAGCAGTTCTTC; len: 11; j_gene: TRBJ2-1; v_gene: TRBV29-1; d_gene: .; abundance: many
CDR3aa: CASSQGLAGNEQYF; CDR3nt: TGTGCCAGCAGTCAGGGACTAGCGGGCAACGAGCAGTACTTC; len: 14; j_gene: TRBJ2-7; v_gene: TRBV12-3/TRBV12-4; d_gene: TRBD2; abundance: many
CDR3aa: CSVESATGLTNYGYTF; CDR3nt: TGCAGCGTTGAGTCCGCTACGGGATTAACTAACTATGGCTACACCTTC; len: 16; j_gene: TRBJ1-2; v_gene: TRBV29-1; d_gene: .; abundance: many
CDR3aa: CASSSSGSSYNEQFF; CDR3nt: TGTGCCAGCAGTTCTAGCGGGAGCTCCTACAATGAGCAGTTCTTC; len: 15; j_gene: TRBJ2-1; v_gene: TRBV28; d_gene: TRBD2; abundance: many
CDR3aa: CASVKGTMNTEAFF; CDR3nt: TGTGCCAGCGTTAAAGGGACCATGAACACTGAAGCTTTCTTT; len: 14; j_gene: TRBJ1-1; v_gene: TRBV27; d_gene: .; abundance: many
CDR3aa: CSARDSGGLDYGYTF; CDR3nt: TGCAGTGCTAGAGATTCCGGGGGTCTAGACTATGGCTACACCTTC; len: 15; j_gene: TRBJ1-2; v_gene: TRBV20-1; d_gene: .; abundance: few
CDR3aa: CASSARESSYEQYF; CDR3nt: TGTGCCAGCTCGGCTAGAGAGAGCTCCTACGAGCAGTACTTC; len: 14; j_gene: TRBJ2-7; v_gene: TRBV2; d_gene: .; abundance: .
CDR3aa: CAISPPDSPDKQYF; CDR3nt: TGTGCCATCAGTCCCCCGGACTCACCTGATAAGCAGTACTTC; len: 14; j_gene: TRBJ2-7; v_gene: TRBV10-3; d_gene: .; abundance: many
CDR3aa: CASSLSPGQGGYGYTF; CDR3nt: TGTGCCAGCAGCTTGAGTCCGGGACAGGGTGGCTATGGCTACACCTTC; len: 16; j_gene: TRBJ1-2; v_gene: TRBV7-2; d_gene: TRBD1; abundance: many
CDR3aa: CASRQGASGNTIYF; CDR3nt: TGTGCCAGCCGTCAGGGGGCAAGTGGAAACACCATATATTTT; len: 14; j_gene: TRBJ1-3; v_gene: TRBV11-2; d_gene: TRBD1; abundance: many
CDR3aa: CASSYPPGTRNEQFF; CDR3nt: TGTGCCAGCAGCTACCCACCCGGGACACGCAATGAGCAGTTCTTC; len: 15; j_gene: TRBJ2-1; v_gene: TRBV7-9; d_gene: .; abundance: many
CDR3aa: CAWSGGGAQETQYF; CDR3nt: TGTGCCTGGAGTGGGGGAGGGGCCCAAGAGACCCAGTACTTC; len: 14; j_gene: TRBJ2-5; v_gene: TRBV30; d_gene: TRBD2; abundance: many
CDR3aa: CASSDGRRKGVF; CDR3nt: TGTGCCAGCAGTGACGGACGGCGAAAGGGGGTCTTC; len: 12; j_gene: TRBJ2-4; v_gene: TRBV6-4; d_gene: .; abundance: many
CDR3aa: CASSPTGSGEQYF; CDR3nt: TGCGCCAGCAGCCCGACAGGGTCCGGGGAGCAGTACTTC; len: 13; j_gene: TRBJ2-7; v_gene: TRBV4-1; d_gene: TRBD1; abundance: many
CDR3aa: CASSLRGLSTDTQYF; CDR3nt: TGCGCCAGCAGCCTCCGAGGACTTAGCACAGATACGCAGTATTTT; len: 15; j_gene: TRBJ2-3; v_gene: TRBV5-1; d_gene: .; abundance: many
CDR3aa: CASSPAEVNYGYTF; CDR3nt: TGCGCCAGCAGCCCGGCAGAGGTCAACTATGGCTACACCTTC; len: 14; j_gene: TRBJ1-2; v_gene: TRBV5-1; d_gene: .; abundance: many
CDR3aa: CASSLGLGRIRAFF; CDR3nt: TGTGCCAGCAGTTTAGGGCTCGGTCGGATCAGGGCTTTCTTT; len: 14; j_gene: TRBJ1-1; v_gene: TRBV12-3/TRBV12-4; d_gene: .; abundance: few
CDR3aa: CASSRYSRTSAQETQYF; CDR3nt: TGTGCCAGCAGTCGATATTCACGGACTAGCGCCCAAGAGACCCAGTACTTC; len: 17; j_gene: TRBJ2-5; v_gene: TRBV27; d_gene: TRBD2; abundance: .
CDR3aa: CASSESPVYTDTQYF; CDR3nt: TGCGCCAGCAGTGAGTCGCCGGTCTACACAGATACGCAGTATTTT; len: 15; j_gene: TRBJ2-3; v_gene: TRBV10-1; d_gene: .; abundance: many
CDR3aa: CASRYGTSGRNNEQFF; CDR3nt: TGTGCCAGCAGGTACGGGACTAGCGGGAGGAACAATGAGCAGTTCTTC; len: 16; j_gene: TRBJ2-1; v_gene: TRBV7-9; d_gene: TRBD2; abundance: medium-sized
CDR3aa: CASSYAGGRFGELFF; CDR3nt: TGTGCCAGCAGTTACGCTGGCGGGAGATTCGGGGAGCTGTTTTTT; len: 15; j_gene: TRBJ2-2; v_gene: TRBV6-5; d_gene: TRBD2; abundance: many
CDR3aa: CASSQNSYNEQFF; CDR3nt: TGCGCCAGCAGCCAGAACTCCTACAATGAGCAGTTCTTC; len: 13; j_gene: TRBJ2-1; v_gene: TRBV10-2; d_gene: .; abundance: many
CDR3aa: CASSDVRKRDTQYF; CDR3nt: TGCGCCAGCAGTGATGTACGCAAGCGGGATACGCAGTATTTT; len: 14; j_gene: TRBJ2-3; v_gene: TRBV10-1; d_gene: .; abundance: .
CDR3aa: CASSLGPRGRTDTQYF; CDR3nt: TGTGCCAGCAGCTTAGGCCCTAGAGGGAGGACAGATACGCAGTATTTT; len: 16; j_gene: TRBJ2-3; v_gene: TRBV11-2; d_gene: .; abundance: .
CDR3aa: CASRNLGSYGYTF; CDR3nt: TGTGCCAGCAGGAATTTAGGAAGCTATGGCTACACCTTC; len: 13; j_gene: TRBJ1-2; v_gene: TRBV6-5; d_gene: .; abundance: many
CDR3aa: CARGTSGTSTDTQYF; CDR3nt: TGTGCCAGGGGGACTAGCGGGACTAGCACAGATACGCAGTATTTT; len: 15; j_gene: TRBJ2-3; v_gene: TRBV21-1; d_gene: .; abundance: few
CDR3aa: CASSSTRQGVYGYTF; CDR3nt: TGTGCCAGCAGTTCCACACGGCAGGGGGTTTACGGCTACACCTTC; len: 15; j_gene: TRBJ1-2; v_gene: TRBV27; d_gene: TRBD1; abundance: many
CDR3aa: CASSFVQGRQPQHF; CDR3nt: TGTGCCAGCAGTTTCGTACAGGGTAGACAGCCCCAGCATTTT; len: 14; j_gene: TRBJ1-5; v_gene: TRBV27; d_gene: .; abundance: many
CDR3aa: CASSEGTGRTNEKLFF; CDR3nt: TGTGCCAGCAGCGAGGGGACAGGGAGAACTAATGAAAAACTGTTTTTT; len: 16; j_gene: TRBJ1-4; v_gene: TRBV9; d_gene: TRBD1; abundance: many